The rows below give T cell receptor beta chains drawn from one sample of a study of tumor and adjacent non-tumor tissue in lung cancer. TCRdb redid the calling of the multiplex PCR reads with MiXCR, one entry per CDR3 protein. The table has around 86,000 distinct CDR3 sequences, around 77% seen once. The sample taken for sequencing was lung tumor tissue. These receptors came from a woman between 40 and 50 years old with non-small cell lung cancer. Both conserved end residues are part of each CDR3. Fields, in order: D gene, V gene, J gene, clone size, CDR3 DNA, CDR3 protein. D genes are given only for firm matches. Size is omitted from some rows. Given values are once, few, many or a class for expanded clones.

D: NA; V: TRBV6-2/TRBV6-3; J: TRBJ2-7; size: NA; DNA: TGTGTCAGCAGAGATCTGCGGGATCTTGATTTCACCTACGAGCAGTACTTC; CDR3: CVSRDLRDLDFTYEQYF
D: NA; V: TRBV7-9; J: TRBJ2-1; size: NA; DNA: TGTGCCAGCAGCCGGACAGCCTACTCCTACAATGGGCAGTTCTTC; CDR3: CASSRTAYSYNGQFF
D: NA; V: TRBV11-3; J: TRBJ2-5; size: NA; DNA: TGTGCCAACAGCTTGGGTGGAGGAGGGAAGACCCAGTATTTC; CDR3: CANSLGGGGKTQYF
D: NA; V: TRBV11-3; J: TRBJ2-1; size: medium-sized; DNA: TGTGCCAGCAGCGCCGTATCGAACACTTACAATGAGCAGTTCTTC; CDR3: CASSAVSNTYNEQFF
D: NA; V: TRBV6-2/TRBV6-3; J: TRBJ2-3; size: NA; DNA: TGTACCAACAGTTACAACGGAGATACGCAGTATTTT; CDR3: CTNSYNGDTQYF
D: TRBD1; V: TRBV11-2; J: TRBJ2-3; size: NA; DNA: TGTGCCAGCAGCCCGAGTTTGCCGGGACAGGGTCATGCAGATACGCAATATTTT; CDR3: CASSPSLPGQGHADTQYF
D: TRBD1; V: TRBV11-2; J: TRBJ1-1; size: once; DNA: TGTGCCAGCAGCTCGACCCAGGGGGTTGGGACTGAAGTTTTCTTT; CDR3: CASSSTQGVGTEVFF
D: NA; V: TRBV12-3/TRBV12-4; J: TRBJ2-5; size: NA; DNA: TGTGCCAGTAGCTTCCCTAGGGACACCCAGTATTTC; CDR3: CASSFPRDTQYF
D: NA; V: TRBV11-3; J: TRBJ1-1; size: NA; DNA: TGTGTCAACGCACGGACAGCTAACACTGAAGCTTTCTTT; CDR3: CVNARTANTEAFF
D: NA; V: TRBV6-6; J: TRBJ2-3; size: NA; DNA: TGTGCCAGCAGTTACCGGGGGAGTACAGGTACGCAGTATTTT; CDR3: CASSYRGSTGTQYF
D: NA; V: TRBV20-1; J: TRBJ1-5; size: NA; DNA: TGCAGTGCTAGATCAGAGGTGATCCGGGACACGTACCGGCATTTT; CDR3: CSARSEVIRDTYRHF
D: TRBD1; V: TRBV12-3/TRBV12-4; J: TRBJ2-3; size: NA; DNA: TGTGCCAGCAGAAGACAGGGTACAGGTAAGCAGTATTTT; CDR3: CASRRQGTGKQYF
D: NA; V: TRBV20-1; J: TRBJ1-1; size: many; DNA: TGCAGTGGAGTGGGCGGAAACACTGAAGCTTTCTTT; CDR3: CSGVGGNTEAFF
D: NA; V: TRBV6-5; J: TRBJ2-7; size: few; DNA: TGTGCCATTAGTTACTCGAGGAAGGTTCTCTCCTACGAGCAGTACTTC; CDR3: CAISYSRKVLSYEQYF
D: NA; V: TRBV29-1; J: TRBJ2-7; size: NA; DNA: TGCAGCATTGCCAGACTGGGGCGTTACGAGCAGTACTTC; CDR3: CSIARLGRYEQYF
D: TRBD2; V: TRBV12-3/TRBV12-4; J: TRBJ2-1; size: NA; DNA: TGTGCCAGCAGCATAGCGGGGGGAGCCTACAATGAGCAGTTCTTC; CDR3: CASSIAGGAYNEQFF
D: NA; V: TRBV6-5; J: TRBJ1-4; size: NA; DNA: TGTGCCAGCAGTTATTCGCGGACGTCGCAGGAAAAACAGTTTTTT; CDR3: CASSYSRTSQEKQFF
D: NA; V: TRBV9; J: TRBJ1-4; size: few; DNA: TGTGCCAGCAGCGTAGCTTCGGGGAACGGGTTAGAAAAACTGTTTTTT; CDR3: CASSVASGNGLEKLFF
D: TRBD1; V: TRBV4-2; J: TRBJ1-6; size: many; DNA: TGTGCCAGCAGCACCCGGACAGGGGGGAATTCACCCCTCCACTTT; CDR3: CASSTRTGGNSPLHF
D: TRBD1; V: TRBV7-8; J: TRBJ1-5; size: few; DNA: TGTGCCAGCAGCCGCATGTCCGGGACAGGCAATCAGCCCCAGCATTTT; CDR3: CASSRMSGTGNQPQHF
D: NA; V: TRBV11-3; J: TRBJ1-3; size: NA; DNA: TGTGCCAGCAGCTTAGATGCCAGTGGCACCATATATTTC; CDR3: CASSLDASGTIYF
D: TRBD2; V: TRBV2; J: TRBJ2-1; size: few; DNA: TGTGCCAGCAGTGCCCCGGGACTAGCGAACAATGGGCAGTTCTTC; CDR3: CASSAPGLANNGQFF
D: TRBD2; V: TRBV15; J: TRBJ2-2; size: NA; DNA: TGTGCCACCAGCCCTAGCGGGGCCGAAGCCGGGGAGCTGTTTTTT; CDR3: CATSPSGAEAGELFF
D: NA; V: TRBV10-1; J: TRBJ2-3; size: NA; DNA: TGCGCCAGCAGTCCGGACCACTCCACAGATAGGCAGTATTTT; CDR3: CASSPDHSTDRQYF
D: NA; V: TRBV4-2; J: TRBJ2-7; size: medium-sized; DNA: TGTGCCAGCAGCAATGATGGCGCATCCTACGAGCAGTACTTC; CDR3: CASSNDGASYEQYF
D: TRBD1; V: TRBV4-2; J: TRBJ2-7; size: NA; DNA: TGTGCCGGCAGCCAAGCCGGGACAGAAATCTACGAGCAGTACTTC; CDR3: CAGSQAGTEIYEQYF
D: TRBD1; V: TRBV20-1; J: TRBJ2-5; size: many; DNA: TGCAGTGCGGCAAAGACAGGGGGTTTAGAGACCCAGTACTTC; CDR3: CSAAKTGGLETQYF
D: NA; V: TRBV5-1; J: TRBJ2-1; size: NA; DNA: TGCGCCCGCAGTATTGGCGACTTGGGCTTGGGTGAGCAGTTCTTC; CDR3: CARSIGDLGLGEQFF
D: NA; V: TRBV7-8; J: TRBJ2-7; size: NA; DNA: TGTGCCAGCAGCTTACAACAGGTAACCTGCGAGGAGTACTTC; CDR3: CASSLQQVTCEEYF
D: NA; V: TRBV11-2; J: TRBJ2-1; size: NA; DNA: TGTGCCAGCAGCTCTTTCATAGGAGCGGCTACCTACAATGAGCAATTCTTC; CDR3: CASSSFIGAATYNEQFF
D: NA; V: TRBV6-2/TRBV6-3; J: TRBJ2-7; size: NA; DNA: TGTGTCAGCATCACACCAGGGAGTCAGGACGAGCAGTACTTC; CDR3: CVSITPGSQDEQYF
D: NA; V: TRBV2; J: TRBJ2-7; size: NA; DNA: TGTGTCAGCACGAGAGACAGGATCGGAGAGCAGTACTTC; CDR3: CVSTRDRIGEQYF
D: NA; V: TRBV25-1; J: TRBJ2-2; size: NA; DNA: TGTGCCAGCAGTGGCAGAATCACCGGGGAGCTGTTTTTT; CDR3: CASSGRITGELFF
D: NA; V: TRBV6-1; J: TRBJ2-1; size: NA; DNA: TGTGCCAGCACAGTTCCGGGGTACACCTACAATGGGCAGTTCTTC; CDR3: CASTVPGYTYNGQFF
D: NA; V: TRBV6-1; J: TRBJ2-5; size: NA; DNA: TGTGCCAGCAGTGTCGAAATTAGAGGGACCCAGTACTTC; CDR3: CASSVEIRGTQYF
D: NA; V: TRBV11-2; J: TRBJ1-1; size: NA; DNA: TGTGCCAGCAGTTTGCGGCACGGGCGCGCTGAAGTTTTCTTT; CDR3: CASSLRHGRAEVFF
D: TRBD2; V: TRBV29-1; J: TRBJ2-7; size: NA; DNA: TGCAGCGTCGAAACTTTGACTAGCGGGGGTTACGAGCAATACTTC; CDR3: CSVETLTSGGYEQYF
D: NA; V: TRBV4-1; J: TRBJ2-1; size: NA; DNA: TGTGCCAGCAGCCCTGGAAGACACGGCTACAATGAGCAGTTCTTC; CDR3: CASSPGRHGYNEQFF